This T cell receptor beta chain stems from a study of CD8+CD57+ T cells in acquired aplastic anemia. Study-wide results and caveats: Patients had about 31 CD8+ CDR3 sequences in common with controls (the shared set).

This clonotype was recorded many times. Its antigen is unknown. Genomic DNA, serving as template, underwent TCR beta VDJ and CDR3 profiling. TCRdb ran MiXCR on the reads and lists one entry per CDR3 protein. Of about 140,000 distinct CDR3 sequences listed, less than 45% are singletons. Germline loops: CDR1 SEHNR, CDR2 FQNEAQ (reference sequence). This CDR3 region has 14 residues. The ends lost 6 bases at V and 1 base at J; junction bases unmatched: 4. The sample consisted of sorted CD4+, CD8+, or CD8+CD57+ T cells (not recorded which) from PBMCs. This receptor was taken from a human donor in good health, serving as a control. The genes are TRBV7-9 and TRBJ2-3, with TRBD1 matching over 7 bases. The CDR3 sequence: CASRSQGGTDTQYF. CDR3 DNA sequence: TGTGCCAGCAGAAGCCAGGGGGGCACAGATACGCAGTATTTT.